The 13 T cell receptor beta chains below come from one sample, sequenced in a study of blood T cell repertoires in COVID-19. Data came from immunoSEQ multiplex PCR; TCRdb stores just in-frame clones and leaves some out. The profile covers about 290,000 clones, with approximately 89% appearing a single time and 8.5% to 14% taken by the ten largest. Sample: peripheral blood. These receptors all come from a woman in her twenties or thirties with COVID-19, enrolled during active disease.

This chain connects TRBV5-1 to TRBJ1-5, with D uncertain. Trimming pared 0 bases from V and 0 bases from J, leaving 7 bases between. The germline CDR1 and CDR2 sequences are SGHRS and YFSETQ. This CDR3 contains 15 residues. The CDR3 DNA reads as TGCGCCAGCAGCTTGGATATCGGTAGCAATCAGCCCCAGCATTTT. Its protein is CASSLDIGSNQPQHF.

The chain's CDR3 is CASSLVLTGVSGNTIYF. In DNA, the CDR3 is TGCGCCAGCAGCTTGGTTCTGACAGGGGTCTCTGGAAACACCATATATTTT. The chain joins TRBV5-1 to TRBJ1-3, with TRBD1 matching 8 bases. Germline CDR1 reads SGHRS; CDR2 reads YFSETQ. The CDR3 contains 17 residues. With V trimmed by 0 bases and J by 0 bases, 5 bases remained unmatched.

The CDR3 loop reads CASRIRHIIQGPDTQYF. The CDR3 region has the DNA TGTGCCAGTAGGATCCGACATATCATACAGGGGCCAGATACGCAGTATTTT. This chain joins TRBV19 and TRBJ2-3; 7 bases line up with TRBD1. Germline V gives CDR1 LNHDA, CDR2 SQIVND (reference sequence). With 6 bases clipped from V and 4 bases from J, the junction kept 16 bases outside the gene matches. The CDR3 runs to 17 residues.

The chain employs TRBV24-1 and TRBJ2-1; TRBD2 matches 14 bases. V gave up 3 bases and J gave up 4 bases; unmatched junction bases: 1. Germline CDR1 is KGHDR and CDR2 is SFDVKD. There are 16 residues in the CDR3. CDR3 protein: CATSDRTSGGYNEQFF. The CDR3 DNA reads as TGTGCCACCAGTGATAGGACTAGCGGGGGGTACAATGAGCAGTTCTTC.

The V gene is TRBV28, the J gene TRBJ2-7, with 7 bases that match TRBD1. The CDR3 has 14 residues. Germline V gives CDR1 MDHEN, CDR2 SYDVKM. Trimming took 5 bases from V and 0 from J; bases not matched to a gene: 4. The CDR3 spells CASSSTGDSYEQYF. The DNA of the CDR3 is TGTGCCAGCAGTAGCACAGGGGACTCCTACGAGCAGTACTTC.

The chain joins TRBV6-5 to TRBJ2-1, with D uncertain. V was shortened by 6 bases and J by 0 bases, with 12 bases between the two germline ends. Per germline, CDR1 MNHEY and CDR2 SVGAGI. This CDR3 is built from 15 residues. The CDR3: CASSLLRSSYNEQFF. As DNA, the CDR3 is TGTGCCAGCAGCCTTCTCCGGAGCTCCTACAATGAGCAGTTCTTC.

This chain links TRBV28 with TRBJ1-2, with TRBD1 matching 8 bases. The CDR3 is made up of 12 amino acids. Germline trimming cut 8 bases from V and 4 bases from J; bases unmatched to any gene: 3. The germline V gene has CDR1 MDHEN and CDR2 SYDVKM. The CDR3 spells CASRTGSYGYTF. The CDR3 nucleotides are TGTGCCAGCCGGACAGGGTCCTATGGCTACACCTTC.

The chain uses TRBV5-4 and TRBJ2-7; tentatively, D is TRBD1 (5 bases). The CDR3 sequence is 13 residues long. V shed 3 bases and J shed 3 bases, with 10 bases lying between them. The germline CDR1 and CDR2 sequences are SGHNT and YYREEE (reference sequence). The CDR3 region is CASSSNRNYEQYF. The CDR3 bases are TGTGCCAGCAGCTCGAACAGGAACTACGAGCAGTACTTC.

The gene calls are TRBV7-9 and TRBJ2-5; the match to TRBD1 covers 7 bases. Germline V gene lookup returns CDR1 SEHNR and CDR2 FQNEAQ (reference sequence). V gave up 5 bases and J gave up 3 bases; unmatched junction bases: 6. The CDR3 length is 14 residues. For the CDR3, the DNA is TGTGCCAGCAGCGGAAGGACAGGAAAAGAGACCCAGTACTTC. Amino acids: CASSGRTGKETQYF.

This clone was seen only once. The CDR3 is CASSRQFSGGTYEQYF. For the CDR3, the DNA is TGTGCCAGCAGCCGACAATTTAGCGGGGGGACCTACGAGCAGTACTTC. The genes are TRBV11-3 and TRBJ2-7, with 10 nucleotides matching TRBD2. In germline, CDR1 is SGHNT, CDR2 YENEEA. V shed 5 bases and J 2 bases; nucleotides not matched to a gene: 9. The CDR3 length is 16 residues. The full variable domain, in which reference TRBV11-3 and TRBJ2-7 provide the parts outside the CDR3, is EAGVVQSPRYKIIEKKQPVAFWCNPISGHNTLYWYLQNLGQGPELLIRYENEEAVDDSQLPKDRFSAERLKGVDSTLKIQPAELGDSAVYLCASSRQFSGGTYEQYFGPGTRLTVT.

A single count supports this clone. The chain has TRBV2 and TRBJ1-4; D unclear. The CDR3 extends over 16 amino acids. The V gene's germline CDR1 is SNHLY and CDR2 FYNNEI. Trimming took 7 bases from V and 7 from J, leaving 22 bases between them. CDR3 residues: CASTSLAGFPREKLFF. CDR3 in DNA: TGTGCCAGCACCTCTCTGGCCGGGTTCCCACGTGAAAAACTGTTTTTT.

CDR3: CASSPGGTGTDTQYF. As DNA, the CDR3 is TGTGCCAGCAGCCCTGGGGGGACTGGCACAGATACGCAGTATTTT. The chain links TRBV11-3 to TRBJ2-3; weak D call: TRBD2 (6 bases). Germline CDR1 is SGHNT and CDR2 is YENEEA. The V end was cut by 5 bases, the J end by 1 base, with 13 bases between. The CDR3 runs to 15 residues.

The CDR3 sequence is CASSQGGEKTQYF. The CDR3 bases are TGTGCCAGCAGCCAGGGCGGGGAAAAGACCCAGTACTTC. V gene TRBV7-2 combines with J gene TRBJ2-5, with D possibly matching TRBD2 (6 bases). Deletions cut 5 bases from V and 6 bases from J, with 13 bases between. Germline-derived CDR1 and CDR2 are SGHTA and FQGNSA. This CDR3 is built from 13 residues.